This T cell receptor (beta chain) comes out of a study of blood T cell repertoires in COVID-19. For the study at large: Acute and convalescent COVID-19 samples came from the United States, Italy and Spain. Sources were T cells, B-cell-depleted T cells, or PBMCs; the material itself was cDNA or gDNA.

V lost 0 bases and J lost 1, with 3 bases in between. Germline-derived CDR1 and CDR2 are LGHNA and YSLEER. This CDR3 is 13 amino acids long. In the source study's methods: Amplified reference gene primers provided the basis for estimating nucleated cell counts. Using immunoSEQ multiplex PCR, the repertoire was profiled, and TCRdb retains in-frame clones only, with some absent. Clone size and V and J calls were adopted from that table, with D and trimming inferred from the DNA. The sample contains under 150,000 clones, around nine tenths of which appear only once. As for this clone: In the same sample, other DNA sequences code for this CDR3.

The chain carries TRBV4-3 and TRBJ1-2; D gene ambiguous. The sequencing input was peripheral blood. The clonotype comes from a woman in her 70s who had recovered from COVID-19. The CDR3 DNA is TGCGCCAGCAGCCAAGATCTTAACTATGGCTACACCTTC. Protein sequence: CASSQDLNYGYTF.